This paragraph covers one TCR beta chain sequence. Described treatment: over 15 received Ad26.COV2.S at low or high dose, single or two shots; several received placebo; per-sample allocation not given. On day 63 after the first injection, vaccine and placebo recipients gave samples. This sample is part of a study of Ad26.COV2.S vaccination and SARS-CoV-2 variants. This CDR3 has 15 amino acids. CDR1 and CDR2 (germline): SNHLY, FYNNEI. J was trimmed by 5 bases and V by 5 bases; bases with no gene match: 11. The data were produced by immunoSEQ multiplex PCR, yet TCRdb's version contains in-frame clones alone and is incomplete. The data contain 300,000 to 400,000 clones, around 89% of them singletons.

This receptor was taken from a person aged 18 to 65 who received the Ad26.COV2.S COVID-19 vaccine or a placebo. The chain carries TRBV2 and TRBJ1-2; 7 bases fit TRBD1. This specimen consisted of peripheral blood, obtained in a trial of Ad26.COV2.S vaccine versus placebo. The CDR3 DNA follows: TGTGCCAGCAGTAAGACAGGGAAGATGGGGTATGGCTACACCTTC. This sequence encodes CASSKTGKMGYGYTF.